These 9 T cell receptor beta chains were all obtained from the same sample, sequenced in a study of T cells in Graves' hyperthyroidism and ophthalmopathy. RNA transcripts gave rise to amplified TCR beta CDR3 regions. HTBI primers were used for first-round RT-PCR of the TCR CDR3. TCRdb reprocessed the multiplex PCR reads via MiXCR and lists one record per CDR3 protein. The sample consists of some 500,000 distinct CDR3 sequences, roughly a quarter of them appearing once. Sequencing was carried out using blood. These receptors all stem from a woman in her twenties or thirties with Graves' ophthalmopathy.

This clonotype was detected many times. V and J are TRBV7-8 and TRBJ2-7; TRBD1 is a possible D gene (8 bases). The germline gives CDR1 SGHVS, CDR2 FQNEAQ. The CDR3 length is 17 residues. Trimming stripped 4 bases from V and 3 bases from J, with 22 bases between. In DNA, the CDR3 is TGTGCCAGCAGCTGGGGGGGCGGACAGGGTAGTATCTACGAGCAGTACTTC. It is translated as CASSWGGGQGSIYEQYF.

The CDR3 spells CASGMDRGREQYF. CDR3 DNA sequence: TGTGCCAGCGGCATGGACAGGGGGCGAGAGCAGTACTTC. V gene TRBV6-1 combines with J gene TRBJ2-7; 11 bases align to TRBD1. The CDR3 consists of 13 residues. Trimming took 8 bases from V and 7 from J; bases not matched to a gene: 7. Germline CDR1 reads MNHNS; CDR2 reads SASEGT.

Comments on this clonotype: A much more abundant neighbour one base away suggests this may be a read error. This chain joins TRBV7-9 and TRBJ1-2, with D tentatively TRBD1 (6 bases). The CDR3 length is 15 residues. Per the germline V gene, CDR1 is SEHNR and CDR2 is FQNEAQ (reference sequence). The CDR3 DNA follows: TGTGCCAGCAGCTTGGCGGGACACCGGGATGGTGGCTGCACCTTC. It specifies CASSLAGHRDGGCTF.

A word on this clonotype: A clone one base away is much larger, so this may be a read error. The J gene is TRBJ1-2, the V gene TRBV12-3 or TRBV12-4; D not certain. Trimming removed 1 base from V and 11 bases from J, with 17 bases in between. The CDR3 sequence is 14 residues long. The CDR3 DNA reads TGTGCCAGCAGTTTAGGGAGTCGGAGCTTGGGATACACCTTC. It translates to CASSLGSRSLGYTF.

This clonotype was counted ten times or more. The chain joins TRBV3-1 to TRBJ2-5; 8 nucleotides match TRBD1. Per the germline V gene, CDR1 is LGHDT and CDR2 is YNNKEL (reference sequence). The CDR3 is 16 residues long. V lost 4 bases to trimming and J lost 5 bases; unmatched junction nucleotides: 12. This CDR3 is CASSPSDRVLVETQYF. The CDR3, as DNA: TGTGCCAGCAGCCCCTCGGACAGGGTGCTCGTCGAGACCCAGTACTTC.

Turning to this clonotype: The junction departs from the called germline gene at one end, perhaps through a read error. The V call is TRBV30, the J call TRBJ1-2; D call uncertain. The CDR3 has 10 amino acids. CDR1 and CDR2 (germline): GTSNPN, SVGIG (reference sequence). The CDR3 loop is CAWLRGSLAF. Written as DNA, the CDR3 is TGTGCCTGGCTACGGGGATCTTTGGCCTTC. Using reference TRBV30 and TRBJ1-2 for the parts outside the CDR3, the full variable domain is SQTIHQWPATLVQPVGSPLSLECTVEGTSNPNLYWYRQAAGRGLQLLFYSVGIGQISSEVPQNLSASRPQDRQFILSSKKLLLSDSGFYLCAWLRGSLAFGSGTRLTVV.

The chain couples TRBV29-1 to TRBJ1-2; D is perhaps TRBD1 (5 bases). Germline CDR1 SQVTM, CDR2 ANQGSEA. Between the trimmed V and J ends, which lost 6 bases and 0 bases, there was a span of 11 bases. The CDR3 runs to 13 residues. This CDR3 reads CSVSGGANYGYTF. The CDR3 nucleotides are TGCAGCGTGAGTGGGGGAGCTAACTATGGCTACACCTTC.

This clonotype was counted at least ten times. CDR3 in DNA: TGTGCCAGCCGAGTGGACAGTGGAGGGACCGGGGAGCTGTTTTTT. This codes for CASRVDSGGTGELFF. The chain carries TRBV7-2 and TRBJ2-2, with D possibly being TRBD1 or TRBD2 (6 bases each). The CDR3 length is 15 residues. Germline V gene sequence: CDR1 SGHTA, CDR2 FQGNSA. V shed 8 bases and J shed 5 bases, with 18 bases lying between them.

This clonotype was seen many times. This chain links TRBV30 with TRBJ2-5; 10 positions agree with TRBD2. The CDR3 is 15 amino acids. The trim removed 2 bases at V and 4 bases at J, leaving 7 bases unmatched. Germline-derived CDR1 and CDR2 are GTSNPN and SVGIG (reference sequence). The CDR3 DNA is TGTGCCTGGAGTATCGGGCTAGCGGGGGTAGAGACCCAGTACTTC. Translating gives CAWSIGLAGVETQYF. Looking up the rest from reference TRBV30 and TRBJ2-5 gives the full variable domain: SQTIHQWPATLVQPVGSPLSLECTVEGTSNPNLYWYRQAAGRGLQLLFYSVGIGQISSEVPQNLSASRPQDRQFILSSKKLLLSDSGFYLCAWSIGLAGVETQYFGPGTRLLVL.